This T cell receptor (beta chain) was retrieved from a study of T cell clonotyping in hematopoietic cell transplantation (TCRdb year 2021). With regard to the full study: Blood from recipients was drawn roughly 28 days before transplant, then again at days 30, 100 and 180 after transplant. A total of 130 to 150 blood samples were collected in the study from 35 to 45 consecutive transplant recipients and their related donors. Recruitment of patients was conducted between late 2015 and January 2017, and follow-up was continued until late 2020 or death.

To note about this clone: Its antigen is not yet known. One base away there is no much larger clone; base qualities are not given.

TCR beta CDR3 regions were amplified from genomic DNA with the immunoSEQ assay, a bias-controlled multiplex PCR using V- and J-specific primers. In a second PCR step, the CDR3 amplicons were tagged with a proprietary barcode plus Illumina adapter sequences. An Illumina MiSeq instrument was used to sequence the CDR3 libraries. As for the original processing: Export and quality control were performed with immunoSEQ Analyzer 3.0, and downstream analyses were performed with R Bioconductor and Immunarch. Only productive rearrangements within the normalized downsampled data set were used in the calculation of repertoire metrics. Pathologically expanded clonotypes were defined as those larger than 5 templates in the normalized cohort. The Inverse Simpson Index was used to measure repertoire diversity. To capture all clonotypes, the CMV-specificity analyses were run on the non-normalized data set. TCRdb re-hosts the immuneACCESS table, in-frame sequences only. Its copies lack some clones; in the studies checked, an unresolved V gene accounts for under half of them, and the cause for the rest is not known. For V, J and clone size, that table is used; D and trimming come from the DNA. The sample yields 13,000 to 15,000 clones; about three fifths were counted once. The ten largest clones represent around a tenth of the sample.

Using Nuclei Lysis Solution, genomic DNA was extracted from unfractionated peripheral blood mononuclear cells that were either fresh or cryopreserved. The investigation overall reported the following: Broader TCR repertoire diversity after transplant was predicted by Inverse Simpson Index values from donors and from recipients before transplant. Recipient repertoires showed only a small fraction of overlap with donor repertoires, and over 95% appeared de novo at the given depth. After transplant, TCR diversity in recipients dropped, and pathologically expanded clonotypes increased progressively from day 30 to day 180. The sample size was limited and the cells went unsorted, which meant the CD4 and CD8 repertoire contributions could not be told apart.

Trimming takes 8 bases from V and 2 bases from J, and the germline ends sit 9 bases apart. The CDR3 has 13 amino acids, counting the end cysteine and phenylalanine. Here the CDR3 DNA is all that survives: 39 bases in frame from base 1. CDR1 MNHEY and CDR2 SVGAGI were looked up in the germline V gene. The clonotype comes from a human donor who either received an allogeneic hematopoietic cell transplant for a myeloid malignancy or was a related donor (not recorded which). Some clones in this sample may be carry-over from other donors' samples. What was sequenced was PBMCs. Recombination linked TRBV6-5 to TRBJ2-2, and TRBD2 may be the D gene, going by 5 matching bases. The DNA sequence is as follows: TGTGCCAGCTTCCGGGATAACACCGGGGAGCTGTTTTTT. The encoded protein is CASFRDNTGELFF.